Included here is one T cell receptor beta chain sequence, with context. Its specific antigen is unknown. Base qualities are not recorded, but no much larger clone differs from it by a single base. This sample stems from a study of shared clonotypes between healthy human individuals (TCRdb year 2020). Describing the broader study: A few men and a couple of women, aged 18 to 49 years, made up the cohort. Per donor, three plates each were used for CD4 naive and CD4 memory, two for CD8 naive, and one for CD8 memory. To estimate repertoire size and how much clonotype sharing occurs between individuals, the study deeply sequenced the blood TCR repertoires of roughly 5 healthy adults. To increase sequencing depth and limit assay-specific biases, different laboratories used diverse techniques to prepare libraries and sequence TCR repertoires. Between about 0.8 and 9 billion PBMCs per donor were obtained by leukapheresis.

Using the deep immunoSEQ assay, TCR CDR3 regions were amplified from genomic DNA by multiplex PCR. Extracted genomic DNA from each cell subset was distributed evenly across all wells of several immunoSEQ 96-well plates, and each plate was treated as a replicate. For sorted subsets, each replicate PCR was loaded with 200 ng genomic DNA, equivalent to roughly 30,000 T cell genomes. Purified libraries were quantified with a Qubit 3.0 fluorometer, sized on a Bioanalyzer 2100, and re-quantified with the KAPA Library Quantification kit. A separate single-read 150-cycle Illumina NextSeq 550 flow cell was used to sequence each immunoSEQ 96-well plate. Concerning the study's data processing: Because only junctional sequences without quality scores were contained in the immunoSEQ output, filtering matching that applied to full-length reads could not be performed. Sequences were annotated with PyIR, a Python wrapper for IgBLAST v1.9, and V/J genes and CDR3 were assigned using IMGT germline references. Reads with weak V/J assignments (E-value above 1e-6), missing CDR3, stop codons, out-of-frame junctions, or ambiguous translated residues were removed. V3J clonotypes were defined as sequences sharing an identical inferred V gene, J gene, and CDR3 amino acid sequence. The percentage overlap between two repertoires was calculated by dividing the number of shared unique clonotypes by the size of the smaller repertoire. Three approaches were used to assess repertoire richness: RTK rarefaction, the Chao1 estimator, and Recon v2.1 estimates of unobserved clonotypes. OLGA was used to compute generation probabilities for all TCRbeta clonotypes that the gDNA method yielded from a few donors. This is the immuneACCESS table as TCRdb keeps it, with only in-frame sequences that have V and J called. A part of the clones is gone; compared with another copy, unresolved V genes explain less than half, and the rest is unexplained. V, J and clone size derive from that table, while D and trimming were established from the DNA sequence. This sample comprises around 2,000,000 clones, roughly 96% of them detected only once. Together, the top ten hold 0.1% to 0.15% of the sample.

Taken from the germline V gene (reference sequence), the CDR1 and CDR2 loops are SGHNT and YYREEE. Trimming accounts for 2 bases at V and 4 bases at J, while the number of junction bases matched to no gene is 5. The CDR3 numbers 15 residues from cysteine through phenylalanine. Only the CDR3 part of the read is kept: 45 bases, read in frame from the first base. The donors were healthy, HIV-negative adults who had no recently reported acute infections or vaccinations. Every donor was a Caucasian adult residing in Nashville, Tennessee, USA. CD4+ T cells were enriched by magnetic negative selection; naive cells were then positively selected on CD45RA, and the negative fraction formed the memory subset. After blood collection by leukapheresis, PBMCs were isolated using Ficoll-Histopaque density gradient centrifugation and then cryopreserved in the vapor phase of liquid nitrogen. Purity and quantity of every magnetically sorted T cell population were checked by analytical flow cytometry. Genomic DNA was isolated from every sorted fraction and measured by UV absorbance on a Nanodrop 2000c.

The paper's findings and limits, for the study overall: Higher generation probabilities were observed for clonotypes shared by all four sorted-subset donors than for non-shared clonotypes. Estimated clonotype richness was generally larger for naive than for memory subsets. Even with the large sequencing depth, rarefaction of the sorted-subset datasets indicated that sequencing was incomplete. The genetic and exposure-history diversity represented was limited by the small number of donors. Pairwise subsampling led to the expectation that sequencing depth would affect the degree of clonotype sharing among donors. Only blood was sampled, and tissue TCR repertoires likely differ from those in blood. Approximately 5% of naive CD4, 3.5% of naive CD8, around 2.3% of memory CD4, and about 0.4% of memory CD8 clonotypes were shared across four donors.

This receptor was obtained from a man between 18 and 29 years old in good health. The chain couples TRBV5-4 to TRBJ2-5, and TRBD1 matches 10 of the central bases. Input material: naive CD4+ T cells sorted from blood. The sample's cell subset or site label, decoded: CD45RA+ positively selected. The base sequence is TGTGCCAGCAGCTTTTGGACAGGGGGTTCAGAGACCCAGTACTTC. This codes for CASSFWTGGSETQYF.